One sample yielded the 7 T cell receptor beta chains listed below, sequenced in a study of blood T cell repertoires in COVID-19. Repertoires were generated with immunoSEQ multiplex PCR, while TCRdb's copy carries only in-frame clones and drops some. The sample comprises approximately 440,000 clones, 90% of which are singletons, and around 0.6% rests with the top ten. Material: PBMCs or T cells enriched from blood (not recorded which). These receptors were taken from a man between 18 and 35 years old who had recovered from COVID-19.

The chain joins TRBV28 to TRBJ2-3; D unclear. Trimming took 4 bases from V and 6 from J, leaving 14 bases between them. The CDR3 sequence is 14 residues long. Germline-derived CDR1 and CDR2 are MDHEN and SYDVKM. The CDR3 reads CASSSPLTGDTQYF. The DNA for the CDR3 is TGTGCCAGCAGTTCGCCCCTGACCGGGGATACGCAGTATTTT. The full variable domain, with the rest looked up from reference TRBV28 and TRBJ2-3, is DVKVTQSSRYLVKRTGEKVFLECVQDMDHENMFWYRQDPGLGLRLIYFSYDVKMKEKGDIPEGYSVSREKKERFSLILESASTNQTSMYLCASSSPLTGDTQYFGPGTRLTVL.

The chain combines TRBV5-4 with TRBJ2-1; TRBD2 matches 8 bases. The CDR3 spans 16 residues. The V gene end was trimmed by 4 bases and the J gene end by 3 bases; junction bases not matched to a gene: 9. CDR1 and CDR2 from the germline V gene are SGHNT and YYREEE (reference sequence). CDR3 coding DNA: TGTGCCAGCAGCCCTTCCCCAGCGGGGGACTACAATGAGCAGTTCTTC. Protein product: CASSPSPAGDYNEQFF.

This clone has only a few counts. This chain connects TRBV2 to TRBJ1-2, with a tentative D call TRBD1 (5 bases). The germline CDR1 and CDR2 sequences are SNHLY and FYNNEI. This CDR3 spans 14 amino acids. V was shortened by 6 bases and J by 0 bases, with 11 bases between the two germline ends. CDR3 protein: CASRMDIPNYGYTF. DNA for the CDR3: TGTGCCAGCAGAATGGACATACCTAACTATGGCTACACCTTC.

The rearrangement uses TRBV29-1 and TRBJ1-1; 9 bases match TRBD1. This CDR3 is built from 12 residues. CDR1 is SQVTM, CDR2 ANQGSEA, per germline. V shed 6 bases, J shed 4 bases, and the junction held 3 bases outside the gene matches. CDR3 DNA: TGCAGCGTCGGGACAGGGTCCACTGAAGCTTTCTTT. It codes for CSVGTGSTEAFF.

The chain links TRBV12-5 to TRBJ1-4; D is perhaps TRBD1 (6 bases). V was shortened by 1 base and J by 5 bases, with 11 bases between the two germline ends. The CDR3 runs 15 residues. Germline V lookup: CDR1 LGHNT, CDR2 FRNRAP. The CDR3 DNA reads as TGTGCTAGTGGTTTGGGACAGGCGATGAATGAAAAACTGTTTTTT. Protein product: CASGLGQAMNEKLFF.

The rearrangement uses TRBV28 and TRBJ1-2, with 7 bases fitting TRBD1. CDR1 is MDHEN and CDR2 is SYDVKM in the germline V gene. This CDR3 has 15 residues. The J segment lost 4 bases and the V segment lost 8 bases, leaving 13 bases of the junction unmatched. In DNA form, the CDR3 reads TGTGCCAGCTCTTTTGGCGACAGGGCGGTCTATGGCTACACCTTC. Encoded protein: CASSFGDRAVYGYTF.

The V call is TRBV5-6, the J call TRBJ2-7; D remains ambiguous. V dropped 0 bases and J dropped 3 bases, with 4 bases sitting between them. CDR3 length equals 12 residues. Germline V gene lookup returns CDR1 SGHDT and CDR2 YYEEEE. The chain's CDR3 is CASSLGDYEQYF. The CDR3 DNA sequence: TGTGCCAGCAGCTTGGGAGACTACGAGCAGTACTTC.